Each of the 5 T cell receptor beta chains below was sequenced from the same sample in a study of cytomegalovirus exposure and HLA in healthy donors. TCRdb's copy holds only in-frame clones and misses some; the assay was immunoSEQ multiplex PCR. The sample shows 250,000 to 400,000 clones, roughly 87% of them seen only once. The source material was PBMCs. The receptors derive from a man between 25 and 39 years old in good health and CMV-seronegative.

This chain uses TRBV9 with TRBJ2-1, with 8 bases fitting TRBD2. The junction had 7 bases not matched to a gene; V was cut back by 6 bases and J by 2 bases. The CDR3 is made up of 15 amino acids. Germline V gives CDR1 SGDLS, CDR2 YYNGEE. DNA for the CDR3: TGTGCCAGCACCCGCAGCGGGGGCCCCTACAATGAGCAGTTCTTC. Protein sequence: CASTRSGGPYNEQFF. Supplemented by reference TRBV9 and TRBJ2-1, the full variable domain reads DSGVTQTPKHLITATGQRVTLRCSPRSGDLSVYWYQQSLDQGLQFLIQYYNGEERAKGNILERFSAQQFPDLHSELNLSSLELGDSALYFCASTRSGGPYNEQFFGPGTRLTVL.

The V call is TRBV18, the J call TRBJ2-1; D uncertain. V was shortened by 2 bases and J by 3 bases, with 8 bases between the two germline ends. Per the germline V gene, CDR1 is KGHSH and CDR2 is LQKENI. This CDR3 has 14 amino acids. The CDR3 loop is CASSPDLGYNEQFF. The CDR3 DNA reads TGTGCCAGCTCACCAGACCTAGGCTACAATGAGCAGTTCTTC.

The V gene is TRBV11-1, the J gene TRBJ1-1, with D unclear. V was trimmed by 1 base and J by 5 bases, leaving 14 bases between them. The CDR3 extends over 15 amino acids. The germline gives CDR1 SGHAT, CDR2 FQDESV (reference sequence). CDR3 DNA: TGTGCCAGCAGCTTAGTTGCAGGTCGGCTGACTGAAGCTTTCTTT. This encodes CASSLVAGRLTEAFF.

This rearrangement joins TRBV2 to TRBJ2-7; D may be TRBD2 (6 bases). CDR1 and CDR2 (germline): SNHLY, FYNNEI. The CDR3 runs 12 residues. V was shortened by 3 bases and J by 3 bases, with 6 bases between the two germline ends. CDR3 coding DNA: TGTGCCAGCAGTGAGGAGGGCTACGAGCAGTACTTC. Translating it yields CASSEEGYEQYF.

This clone came up once. The rearrangement joins TRBV9 to TRBJ1-2, with D tentatively TRBD1 (5 bases). CDR3 length: 15 amino acids. V lost 0 bases and J 4 bases, leaving 13 bases between the germline ends. CDR1 is SGDLS, CDR2 YYNGEE, per germline. The CDR3 protein is CASSVVSQGSYGYTF. The CDR3 bases are TGTGCCAGCAGCGTAGTGTCTCAGGGTAGCTATGGCTACACCTTC.